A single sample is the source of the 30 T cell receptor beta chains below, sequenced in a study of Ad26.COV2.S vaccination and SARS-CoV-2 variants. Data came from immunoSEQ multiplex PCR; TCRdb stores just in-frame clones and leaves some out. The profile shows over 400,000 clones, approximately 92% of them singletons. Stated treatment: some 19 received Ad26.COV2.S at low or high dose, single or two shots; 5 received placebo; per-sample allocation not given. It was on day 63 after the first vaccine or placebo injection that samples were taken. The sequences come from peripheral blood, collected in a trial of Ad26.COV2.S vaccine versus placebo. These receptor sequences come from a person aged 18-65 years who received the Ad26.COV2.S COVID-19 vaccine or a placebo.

CDR3 DNA: TGTGCCAGCAGCGTAGCCACAGGAGAAAACATTCAGTACTTC. Translating gives CASSVATGENIQYF. This chain joins TRBV9 and TRBJ2-4; weak D call: TRBD1 (5 bases). The CDR3 loop spans 14 amino acids. V was cut by 0 bases and J by 5 bases, with 9 bases left in between. Per germline, CDR1 SGDLS and CDR2 YYNGEE.

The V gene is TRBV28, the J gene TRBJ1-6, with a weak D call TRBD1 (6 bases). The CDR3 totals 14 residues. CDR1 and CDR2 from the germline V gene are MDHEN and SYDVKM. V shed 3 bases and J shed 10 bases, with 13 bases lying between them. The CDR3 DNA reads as TGTGCCAGCAGTTTTCGGCAGGGGAGATCACCCCTCCACTTT. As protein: CASSFRQGRSPLHF.

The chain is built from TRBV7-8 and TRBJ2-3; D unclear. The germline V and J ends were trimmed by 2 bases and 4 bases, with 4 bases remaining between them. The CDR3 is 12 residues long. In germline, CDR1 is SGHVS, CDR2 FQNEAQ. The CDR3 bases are TGTGCCAGCAGCTTACGCGCAGATACGCAGTATTTT. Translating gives CASSLRADTQYF.

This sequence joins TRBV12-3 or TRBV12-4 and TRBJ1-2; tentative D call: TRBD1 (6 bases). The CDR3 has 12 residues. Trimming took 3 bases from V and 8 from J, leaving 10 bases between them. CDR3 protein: CASSLGGFGYTF. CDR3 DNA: TGTGCCAGCAGTTTGGGGGGCTTCGGCTACACCTTC.

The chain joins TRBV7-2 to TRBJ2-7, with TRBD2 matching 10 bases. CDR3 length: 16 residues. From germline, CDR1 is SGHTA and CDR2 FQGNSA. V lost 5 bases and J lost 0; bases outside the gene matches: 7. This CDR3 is CASSMGLALNSYEQYF. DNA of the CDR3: TGTGCCAGCAGCATGGGACTAGCGCTTAACTCCTACGAGCAGTACTTC.

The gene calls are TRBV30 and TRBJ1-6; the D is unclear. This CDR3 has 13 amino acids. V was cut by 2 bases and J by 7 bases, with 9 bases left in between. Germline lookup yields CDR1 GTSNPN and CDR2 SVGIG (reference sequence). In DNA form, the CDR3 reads TGTGCCTGGAGTACGGATCGAAATTCACCCCTCCACTTT. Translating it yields CAWSTDRNSPLHF.

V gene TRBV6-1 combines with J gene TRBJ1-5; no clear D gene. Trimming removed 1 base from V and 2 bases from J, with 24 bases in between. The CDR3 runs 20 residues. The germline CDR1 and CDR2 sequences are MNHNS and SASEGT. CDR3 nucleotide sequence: TGTGCCAGCAGTGAAGAAATATCAGGCAGGTCGCGAAGGGGCAATCAGCCCCAGCATTTT. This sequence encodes CASSEEISGRSRRGNQPQHF.

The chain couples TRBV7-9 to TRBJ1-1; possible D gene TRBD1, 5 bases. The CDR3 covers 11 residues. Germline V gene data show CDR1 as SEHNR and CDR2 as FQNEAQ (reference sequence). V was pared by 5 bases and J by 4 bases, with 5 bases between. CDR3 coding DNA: TGTGCCAGCAGCGGGGGCACTGAAGCTTTCTTT. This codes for CASSGGTEAFF. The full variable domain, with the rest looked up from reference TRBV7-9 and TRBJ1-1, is DTGVSQNPRHKITKRGQNVTFRCDPISEHNRLYWYRQTLGQGPEFLTYFQNEAQLEKSRLLSDRFSAERPKGSFSTLEIQRTEQGDSAMYLCASSGGTEAFFGQGTRLTVV.

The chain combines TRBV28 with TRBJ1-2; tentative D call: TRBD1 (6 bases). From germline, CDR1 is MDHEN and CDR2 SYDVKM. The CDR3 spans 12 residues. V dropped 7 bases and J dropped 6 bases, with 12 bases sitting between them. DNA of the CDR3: TGTGCCAGCACCCAAAACAGGGATGGCTACACCTTC. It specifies CASTQNRDGYTF.

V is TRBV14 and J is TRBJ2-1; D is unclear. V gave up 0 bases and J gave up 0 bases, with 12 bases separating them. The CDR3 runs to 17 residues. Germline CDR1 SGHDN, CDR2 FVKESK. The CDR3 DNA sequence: TGTGCCAGCAGCCAAGATTTACGACCTAGCTCCTACAATGAGCAGTTCTTC. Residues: CASSQDLRPSSYNEQFF.

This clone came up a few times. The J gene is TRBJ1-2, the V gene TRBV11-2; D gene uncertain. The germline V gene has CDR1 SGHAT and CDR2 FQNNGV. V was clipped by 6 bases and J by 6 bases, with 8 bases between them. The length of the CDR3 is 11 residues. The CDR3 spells CASRVLNGYTF. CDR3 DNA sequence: TGTGCCAGCAGGGTTTTAAATGGCTACACCTTC.

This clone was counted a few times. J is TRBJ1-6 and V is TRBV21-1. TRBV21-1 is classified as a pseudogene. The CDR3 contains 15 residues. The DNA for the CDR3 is TGTGCCAGCAGCAAAGGCTCCAATGGAGGATCACCCCTCCACTTT. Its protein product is CASSKGSNGGSPLHF.

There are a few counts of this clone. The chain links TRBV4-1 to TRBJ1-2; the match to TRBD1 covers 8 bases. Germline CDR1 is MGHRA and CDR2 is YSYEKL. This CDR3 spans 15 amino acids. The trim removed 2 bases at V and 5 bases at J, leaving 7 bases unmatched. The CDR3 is CASSQTGGKQYGYTF. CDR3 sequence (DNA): TGCGCCAGCAGCCAAACAGGGGGGAAACAGTATGGCTACACCTTC.

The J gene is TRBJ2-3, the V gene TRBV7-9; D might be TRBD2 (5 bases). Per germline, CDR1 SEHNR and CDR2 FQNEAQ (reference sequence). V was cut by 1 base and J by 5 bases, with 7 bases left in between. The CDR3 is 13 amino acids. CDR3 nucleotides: TGTGCCAGCAGCTTAGTCGAGGGAGATACGCAGTATTTT. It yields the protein CASSLVEGDTQYF. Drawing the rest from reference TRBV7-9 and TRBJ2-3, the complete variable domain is DTGVSQNPRHKITKRGQNVTFRCDPISEHNRLYWYRQTLGQGPEFLTYFQNEAQLEKSRLLSDRFSAERPKGSFSTLEIQRTEQGDSAMYLCASSLVEGDTQYFGPGTRLTVL.

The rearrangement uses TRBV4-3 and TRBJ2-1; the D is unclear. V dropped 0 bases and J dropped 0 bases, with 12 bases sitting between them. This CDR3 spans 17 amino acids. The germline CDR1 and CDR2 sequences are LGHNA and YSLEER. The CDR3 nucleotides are TGCGCCAGCAGCCAAGAACGAGGCTCCTCCTCCTACAATGAGCAGTTCTTC. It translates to CASSQERGSSSYNEQFF.

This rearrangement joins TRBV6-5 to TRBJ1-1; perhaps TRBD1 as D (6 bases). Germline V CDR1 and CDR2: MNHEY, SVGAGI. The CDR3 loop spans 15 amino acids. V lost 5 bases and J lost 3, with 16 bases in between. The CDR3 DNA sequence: TGTGCCAGCAGTACCCCAGGGGCCCCATACACTGAAGCTTTCTTT. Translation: CASSTPGAPYTEAFF.

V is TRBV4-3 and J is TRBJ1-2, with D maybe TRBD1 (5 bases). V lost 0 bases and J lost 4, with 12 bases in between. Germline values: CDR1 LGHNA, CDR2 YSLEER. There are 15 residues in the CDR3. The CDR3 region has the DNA TGCGCCAGCAGCCAAGATACCAGGGTCGGCTATGGCTACACCTTC. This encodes CASSQDTRVGYGYTF.

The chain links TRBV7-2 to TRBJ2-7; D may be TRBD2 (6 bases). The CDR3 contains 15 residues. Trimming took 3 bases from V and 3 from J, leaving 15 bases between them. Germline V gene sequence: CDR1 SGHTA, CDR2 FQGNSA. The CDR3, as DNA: TGTGCCAGCAGCTTCCGGGACTCTGAGGTCTACGAGCAGTACTTC. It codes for CASSFRDSEVYEQYF.

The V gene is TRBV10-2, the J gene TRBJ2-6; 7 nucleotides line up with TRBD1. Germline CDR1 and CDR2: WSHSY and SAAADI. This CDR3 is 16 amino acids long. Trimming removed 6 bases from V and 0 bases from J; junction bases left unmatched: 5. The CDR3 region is CASRGDRYSGANVLTF. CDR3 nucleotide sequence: TGCGCCAGCAGGGGGGACAGATACTCTGGGGCCAACGTCCTGACTTTC.

The CDR3 region is CASSPRGVAPYGYTF. CDR3 DNA sequence: TGTGCCAGCAGCCCGCGGGGGGTGGCCCCCTATGGCTACACCTTC. The rearrangement uses TRBV5-8 and TRBJ1-2; D possibly corresponds to TRBD1 (5 bases). Between the trimmed V and J ends, which lost 4 bases and 4 bases, there was a span of 17 bases. Germline loops: CDR1 SGHTS, CDR2 YDEGEE. The CDR3 has 15 amino acids.

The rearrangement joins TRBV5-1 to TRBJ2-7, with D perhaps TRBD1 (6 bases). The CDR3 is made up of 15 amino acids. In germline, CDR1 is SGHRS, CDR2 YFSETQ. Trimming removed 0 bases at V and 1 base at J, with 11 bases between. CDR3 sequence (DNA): TGCGCCAGCAGCTTGGTCGGCAGGGGTTCCTACGAGCAGTACTTC. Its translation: CASSLVGRGSYEQYF.

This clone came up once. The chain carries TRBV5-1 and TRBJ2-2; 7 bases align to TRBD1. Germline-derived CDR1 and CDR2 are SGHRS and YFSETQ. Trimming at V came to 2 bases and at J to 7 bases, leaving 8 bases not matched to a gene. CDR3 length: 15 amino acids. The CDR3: CASSLTGDRIGELFF. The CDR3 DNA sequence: TGCGCCAGCAGCTTAACAGGGGATCGTATCGGGGAGCTGTTTTTT.

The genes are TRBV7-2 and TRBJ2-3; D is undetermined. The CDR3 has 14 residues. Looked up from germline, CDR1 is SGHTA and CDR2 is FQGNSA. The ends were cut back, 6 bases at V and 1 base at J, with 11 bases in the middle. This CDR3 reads CASSTRLGTDTQYF. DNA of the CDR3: TGTGCCAGCAGTACCCGCCTGGGCACAGATACGCAGTATTTT.

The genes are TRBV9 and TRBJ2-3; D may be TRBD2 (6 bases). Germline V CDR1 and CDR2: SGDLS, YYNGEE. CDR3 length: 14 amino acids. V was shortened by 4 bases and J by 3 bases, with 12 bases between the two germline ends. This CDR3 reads CASSLRDFTDTQYF. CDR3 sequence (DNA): TGTGCCAGCAGCTTACGGGACTTTACAGATACGCAGTATTTT.

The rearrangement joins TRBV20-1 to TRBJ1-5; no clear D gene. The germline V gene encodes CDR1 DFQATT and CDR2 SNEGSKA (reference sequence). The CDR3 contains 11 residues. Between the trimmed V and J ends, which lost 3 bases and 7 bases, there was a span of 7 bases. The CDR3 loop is CSASAEQPQHF. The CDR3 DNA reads TGCAGTGCTAGTGCGGAGCAGCCCCAGCATTTT.

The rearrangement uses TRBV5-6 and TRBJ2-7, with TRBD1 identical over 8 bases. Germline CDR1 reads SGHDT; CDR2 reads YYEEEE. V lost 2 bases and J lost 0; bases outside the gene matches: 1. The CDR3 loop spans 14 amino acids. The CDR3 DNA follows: TGTGCCAGCAGCTTTGGACAGGGCTCCTACGAGCAGTACTTC. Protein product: CASSFGQGSYEQYF.

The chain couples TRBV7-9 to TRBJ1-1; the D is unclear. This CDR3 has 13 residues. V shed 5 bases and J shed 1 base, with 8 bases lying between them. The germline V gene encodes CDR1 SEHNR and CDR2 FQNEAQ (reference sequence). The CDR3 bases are TGTGCCAGCAGCAGACTTTCGAACACTGAAGCTTTCTTT. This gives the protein CASSRLSNTEAFF.

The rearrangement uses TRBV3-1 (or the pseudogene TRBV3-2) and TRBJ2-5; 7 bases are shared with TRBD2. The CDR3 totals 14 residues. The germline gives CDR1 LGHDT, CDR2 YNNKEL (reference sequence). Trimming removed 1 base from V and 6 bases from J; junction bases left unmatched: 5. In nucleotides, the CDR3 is TGTGCCAGCAGCCAAGGGGAGGGTTCGAAGACCCAGTACTTC. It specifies CASSQGEGSKTQYF.

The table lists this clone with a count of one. CDR3 sequence reads: CASSLTPGQGFDTQYF. The DNA for the CDR3 is TGTGCCAGCAGTTTAACCCCGGGACAGGGCTTTGATACGCAGTATTTT. The chain has TRBV28 and TRBJ2-3; 9 bases map to TRBD1. With 2 bases clipped from V and 6 bases from J, the junction kept 9 bases outside the gene matches. The CDR3 consists of 16 residues. CDR1 and CDR2 (germline): MDHEN, SYDVKM.

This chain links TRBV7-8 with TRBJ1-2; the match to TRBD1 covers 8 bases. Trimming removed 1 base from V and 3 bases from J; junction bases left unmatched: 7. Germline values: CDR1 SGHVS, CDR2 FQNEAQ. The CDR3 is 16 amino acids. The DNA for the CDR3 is TGTGCCAGCAGCTTAGTATCAGGGGGCTCTTACTATGGCTACACCTTC. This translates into CASSLVSGGSYYGYTF.